This T cell receptor (beta chain) is drawn from a study of blood T cell repertoires in COVID-19. Across the study: Acute and convalescent COVID-19 samples came from the United States, Italy and Spain. In each case, the material was cDNA or gDNA derived from T cells, B-cell-depleted T cells, or PBMCs.

The V end was cut by 1 base, the J end by 5 bases, with 5 bases between. CDR1 and CDR2 (germline): KGHSH, LQKENI. The length of the CDR3 is 13 residues. The method was immunoSEQ multiplex PCR; TCRdb's version includes in-frame clones alone and lacks a portion of them. The table shows under 250,000 clones, with approximately 91% occurring only once. The chain combines TRBV18 with TRBJ2-2; D is undetermined. The receptor's source is a man between 60 and 70 years old who had recovered from COVID-19. What was sequenced was peripheral blood. CDR3 nucleotide sequence: TGTGCCAGCTCACCACTCGGTACCGGGGAGCTGTTTTTT. Translated: CASSPLGTGELFF.